A single sample gave rise to the 9 T cell receptor beta chains below, sequenced in a study of T cell responses to AZD1222 COVID-19 vaccine. Clones were sequenced by immunoSEQ multiplex PCR, and TCRdb holds only the in-frame ones, with some missing. The data hold about 110,000 clones, with roughly 89% observed a single time. The sequencing here drew on peripheral blood, taken 28 days after the second AZD1222 dose. The receptors shown here come from an adult who received the AZD1222 COVID-19 vaccine.

The chain joins TRBV4-3 to TRBJ2-5, with D maybe TRBD2 (5 bases). Between the trimmed V and J ends, which lost 0 bases and 5 bases, there was a span of 13 bases. This CDR3 contains 15 residues. Germline assignment: CDR1 LGHNA and CDR2 YSLEER. The CDR3 coding sequence is TGCGCCAGCAGCCAAGATATAGGCGGGTTGGAGACCCAGTACTTC. This gives the protein CASSQDIGGLETQYF.

This clone occurred once. This rearrangement joins TRBV6-1 to TRBJ1-5, with no clear D. Trimming pared 1 base from V and 6 bases from J, leaving 10 bases between. The CDR3 loop spans 14 amino acids. CDR1 and CDR2 (germline): MNHNS, SASEGT. The CDR3 DNA is TGTGCCAGCAGTGAAGTCTGGGCTGCTCAGCCCCAGCATTTT. It specifies CASSEVWAAQPQHF.

The V and J genes are TRBV2 and TRBJ1-2, with a possible D match to TRBD1 (6 bases). The germline V gene has CDR1 SNHLY and CDR2 FYNNEI. Trimming left V 6 bases short and J 5 bases short, with 13 bases between. This CDR3 spans 13 amino acids. The CDR3 loop is CASRVQTGYGYTF. The CDR3 nucleotides are TGTGCCAGCAGAGTGCAAACAGGGTATGGCTACACCTTC.

The V gene is TRBV7-8, the J gene TRBJ1-1; D gene unclear. Deletions cut 4 bases from V and 1 base from J, with 10 bases between. Germline loops: CDR1 SGHVS, CDR2 FQNEAQ. The CDR3 length is 14 residues. As DNA, the CDR3 is TGTGCCAGCAGCTCCGAGGTCGGGAACACTGAAGCTTTCTTT. This encodes CASSSEVGNTEAFF. Variable domain in full (rest from reference TRBV7-8 and TRBJ1-1): GAGVSQSPRYKVAKRGQDVALRCDPISGHVSLFWYQQALGQGPEFLTYFQNEAQLDKSGLPSDRFFAERPEGSVSTLKIQRTQQEDSAVYLCASSSEVGNTEAFFGQGTRLTVV.

The chain combines TRBV4-2 with TRBJ1-2; the D is unclear. CDR3 length equals 14 residues. The V gene lost 4 bases and the J gene lost 7 bases, with 16 bases spanning the gap. CDR1 is LGHNA, CDR2 YNFKEQ, per germline. DNA of the CDR3: TGTGCCAGCAGCCGGGCAGAGACGATATTTGGCTACACCTTC. Its protein product is CASSRAETIFGYTF.

V gene TRBV6-5 combines with J gene TRBJ1-3; D is ambiguous. CDR3 length: 15 residues. The germline V gene has CDR1 MNHEY and CDR2 SVGAGI. Trimming cost V 10 bases and J 5 bases, with 21 bases left between them. The CDR3 region is CATHPPPASRNTIYF. The CDR3 coding sequence is TGTGCCACCCACCCGCCCCCAGCCAGCCGAAACACCATATATTTT.

The J gene is TRBJ1-5, the V gene TRBV4-3; 8 nucleotides agree with TRBD1. V shed 5 bases, J shed 3 bases, and the junction held 6 bases outside the gene matches. Germline V gives CDR1 LGHNA, CDR2 YSLEER. This CDR3 contains 15 residues. In DNA form, the CDR3 reads TGCGCCAGCAGCGAGACAGGGGAGGCCAATCAGCCCCAGCATTTT. Its translation is CASSETGEANQPQHF.

The rearrangement uses TRBV3-1 (or the pseudogene TRBV3-2) and TRBJ2-7, with 9 bases identical to TRBD1. The trim removed 1 base at V and 6 bases at J, leaving 1 base unmatched. Germline V gene data show CDR1 as LGHDT and CDR2 as YNNKEL (reference sequence). CDR3 size: 13 residues. The CDR3 nucleotides are TGTGCCAGCAGCCAAGCGGACAGGGGCGAGCAGTACTTC. Translated: CASSQADRGEQYF.

V usage is TRBV20-1 and J usage is TRBJ2-6, with D hard to call. CDR1 and CDR2 from the germline V gene are DFQATT and SNEGSKA (reference sequence). The germline V and J ends were trimmed by 3 bases and 0 bases, with 15 bases remaining between them. The CDR3 length is 17 residues. CDR3 protein: CSASPGNSVSGANVLTF. The DNA for the CDR3 is TGCAGTGCTAGTCCAGGAAACTCGGTCTCTGGGGCCAACGTCCTGACTTTC.